The 4 T cell receptor beta chains reported below all come from one sample, sequenced in a study of cytomegalovirus exposure and HLA in healthy donors. Sequenced by immunoSEQ multiplex PCR; TCRdb stores in-frame clones only, minus some. The sample includes about 160,000 clones, 70% to 90% of them seen just once. The specimen sequenced was PBMCs. The receptors stem from a woman between 18 and 30 years old in good health and CMV-seronegative.

The chain uses TRBV5-1 and TRBJ1-1, with 8 bases lining up with TRBD1. This CDR3 has 13 residues. Per germline, CDR1 SGHRS and CDR2 YFSETQ. V lost 4 bases, J lost 7 bases, and 6 bases stayed unmatched. The CDR3 sequence: CASSATGVGEAFF. In nucleotides, the CDR3 is TGCGCCAGCAGCGCGACAGGGGTCGGTGAAGCTTTCTTT.

This clone was counted at least ten times. The chain combines TRBV7-9 with TRBJ2-7; 11 nucleotides agree with TRBD1. Germline V lookup: CDR1 SEHNR, CDR2 FQNEAQ (reference sequence). The CDR3 runs to 16 residues. J was trimmed by 5 bases and V by 3 bases; bases with no gene match: 9. The CDR3 loop reads CASSFSDRGLGDEQYF. The CDR3 DNA sequence: TGTGCCAGCAGCTTCTCGGACAGGGGGCTTGGTGACGAGCAGTACTTC.

CDR3 coding DNA: TGCGCCAGCAGCCAAGCAAATCGGGGAAATGAGCAGTTCTTC. Its translation is CASSQANRGNEQFF. J is TRBJ2-1 and V is TRBV4-1, with D maybe TRBD2 (5 bases). This CDR3 region has 14 residues. CDR1 is MGHRA, CDR2 YSYEKL, per germline. V dropped 1 base and J dropped 7 bases, with 11 bases sitting between them.

The chain uses TRBV5-6 and TRBJ2-7, with 10 bases fitting TRBD2. The CDR3 runs 16 residues. V was pared by 3 bases and J by 5 bases, with 11 bases of the junction left unmatched. CDR1 is SGHDT and CDR2 is YYEEEE in the germline V gene. In DNA, the CDR3 is TGTGCCAGCAGCTACGGGGGGCTAGCGGGAGTCGACGAGCAGTACTTC. Translated, it gives CASSYGGLAGVDEQYF.